This T cell receptor beta chain was obtained from a study of T cells in localized non-small cell lung cancer. Generated by immunoSEQ multiplex PCR, the TCRdb table keeps only in-frame clones and is missing some. The data show 40,000 to 65,000 clones, with around 87% seen just once and 15% to 20% held by the top ten. The CDR3 consists of 16 residues. Per the germline V gene, CDR1 is MNHNS and CDR2 is SASEGT. The V gene end was trimmed by 4 bases and the J gene end by 6 bases; junction bases not matched to a gene: 14. This chain links TRBV6-1 with TRBJ1-2; TRBD1 matches 7 bases. This specimen was PBMCs, taken before any cancer treatment. The sequence was obtained from a female donor with stage II lung adenocarcinoma. CDR3 region: CASSAQDRSLWDGYTF. CDR3 coding DNA: TGTGCCAGCAGTGCGCAGGACAGGTCCTTATGGGATGGCTACACCTTC.